Shown below are 13 T cell receptor beta chains from a single sample sequenced in a study of blood T cell repertoires in COVID-19. Produced via immunoSEQ multiplex PCR; TCRdb's table is partial and in-frame only. The profile shows 250,000 to 400,000 clones, over 75% of them singletons. Sequences were obtained from PBMCs or T cells enriched from blood (not recorded which). These receptors were taken from a woman in her twenties or thirties who had recovered from COVID-19.

V usage is TRBV30 and J usage is TRBJ1-1, with 11 bases lining up with TRBD1. The junction had 4 bases not matched to a gene; V was cut back by 2 bases and J by 2 bases. Germline CDR1 reads GTSNPN; CDR2 reads SVGIG (reference sequence). This CDR3 region has 15 residues. The CDR3 DNA is TGTGCCTGGAGTTTAGGACAGGGGGCTAACACTGAAGCTTTCTTT. Translating gives CAWSLGQGANTEAFF.

V is TRBV6-1 and J is TRBJ1-1; 8 positions agree with TRBD1. CDR1 is MNHNS and CDR2 is SASEGT in the germline V gene. The CDR3 covers 15 residues. Trimming at V came to 2 bases and at J to 5 bases, leaving 7 bases not matched to a gene. The CDR3 here is CASSERRTGWTEAFF. The CDR3 DNA reads TGTGCCAGCAGTGAAAGGAGGACAGGGTGGACTGAAGCTTTCTTT.

This clone was counted a single time. The chain is built from TRBV12-2 and TRBJ2-7; the table's D gene call, TRBD2, was not cross checked with the DNA. TRBV12-2 is a documented pseudogene. The CDR3 consists of 14 residues. The CDR3: CASRFGPRAYEQYF. The DNA of the CDR3 is TGTGCAAGTCGCTTTGGCCCGCGGGCCTACGAGCAGTACTTC.

The J gene is TRBJ2-3, the V gene TRBV28, with D maybe TRBD2 (5 bases). V lost 7 bases and J lost 4, with 15 bases in between. This CDR3 region has 14 residues. Germline lookup yields CDR1 MDHEN and CDR2 SYDVKM. CDR3 in DNA: TGTGCCAGCACTCGGGGTGTGGGCGCAGATACGCAGTATTTT. It yields the protein CASTRGVGADTQYF.

The genes are TRBV6-1 and TRBJ1-6; the D gene is possibly TRBD1 (5 bases). The CDR3 has 16 amino acids. Germline values: CDR1 MNHNS, CDR2 SASEGT. V was cut by 4 bases and J by 10 bases, with 20 bases left in between. CDR3 DNA: TGTGCCAGCAGTGCGGGTTGGGGGGAGAAGAACTCACCCCTCCACTTT. It codes for CASSAGWGEKNSPLHF.

This chain connects TRBV7-2 to TRBJ2-5, with D possibly TRBD2 on 5 matching bases. This CDR3 has 16 amino acids. The V gene's germline CDR1 is SGHTA and CDR2 FQGNSA. The V gene lost 5 bases and the J gene lost 2 bases, with 18 bases spanning the gap. Here the CDR3 reads CASSQGSRAGQETQYF. The CDR3 region has the DNA TGTGCCAGCAGCCAAGGGAGCCGGGCGGGTCAAGAGACCCAGTACTTC.

The gene calls are TRBV6-2 or TRBV6-3 and TRBJ2-3; D gene uncertain. CDR3 size: 15 residues. The V end lost 0 bases, the J end lost 4 bases, and 11 bases lay between the germline ends. Per germline, CDR1 MNHEY and CDR2 SVGEGT. The CDR3 DNA sequence: TGTGCCAGCAGTTACTCACTAAGTAGATCAGATACGCAGTATTTT. Translation gives CASSYSLSRSDTQYF.

Only a few counts were recorded for this clone. The chain is built from TRBV5-1 and TRBJ1-6, with a possible D match to TRBD1 (5 bases). V dropped 0 bases and J dropped 3 bases, with 7 bases sitting between them. Germline V gives CDR1 SGHRS, CDR2 YFSETQ. CDR3 length equals 15 residues. The DNA for the CDR3 is TGCGCCAGCAGCTTGGGGCAGGGCTATAATTCACCCCTCCACTTT. It yields the protein CASSLGQGYNSPLHF.

The chain is built from TRBV10-3 and TRBJ2-3, with a possible D match to TRBD1 (6 bases). The CDR3 totals 14 residues. V shed 6 bases and J shed 1 base, with 11 bases lying between them. Germline values: CDR1 ENHRY, CDR2 SYGVKD. CDR3 amino acids: CAISGQMGTDTQYF. Written as DNA, the CDR3 is TGTGCCATCAGCGGACAGATGGGCACAGATACGCAGTATTTT.

This rearrangement joins TRBV10-3 to TRBJ2-3, with 7 bases fitting TRBD1. Looked up from germline, CDR1 is ENHRY and CDR2 is SYGVKD. CDR3 length: 15 residues. J was trimmed by 0 bases and V by 8 bases; bases with no gene match: 8. For the CDR3, the DNA is TGTGCCATCGGGTCGGGACAGCCGAGCACAGATACGCAGTATTTT. Translated, it gives CAIGSGQPSTDTQYF.

The CDR3 nucleotides are TGCGCCAGCAGCCCCGATGTAACCGGCCGGGTTTCACCCCTCCACTTT. Translation gives CASSPDVTGRVSPLHF. The genes are TRBV5-1 and TRBJ1-6; D call uncertain. Trimming took off 4 bases at V and 9 bases at J, with 20 bases between the two ends. CDR3 length: 16 amino acids. Germline assignment: CDR1 SGHRS and CDR2 YFSETQ.

The chain carries TRBV28 and TRBJ2-7, with a weak D call TRBD1 (5 bases). Germline CDR1 reads MDHEN; CDR2 reads SYDVKM. V was pared by 7 bases and J by 6 bases, with 13 bases between. The CDR3 totals 12 residues. In DNA form, the CDR3 reads TGTGCCAGCAAGCAGGGCCAGGGCGAGCAGTACTTC. Its translation is CASKQGQGEQYF. The entire variable domain, with the rest obtained from reference TRBV28 and TRBJ2-7, is as follows: DVKVTQSSRYLVKRTGEKVFLECVQDMDHENMFWYRQDPGLGLRLIYFSYDVKMKEKGDIPEGYSVSREKKERFSLILESASTNQTSMYLCASKQGQGEQYFGPGTRLTVT.

This clone was seen a single time. This chain joins TRBV5-8 and TRBJ2-2; perhaps TRBD1 as D (5 bases). Germline CDR1 reads SGHTS; CDR2 reads YDEGEE. The CDR3 has 17 residues. V was pared by 4 bases and J by 5 bases, with 21 bases between. The CDR3 nucleotides read TGTGCCAGCAGCGTAACTCGACAGACCGATAGGACCGGGGAGCTGTTTTTT. As protein: CASSVTRQTDRTGELFF.